This TCR beta chain is from a study of cytomegalovirus exposure and HLA in healthy donors. Donors consisted of healthy bone marrow donors. Donors sampled were nominally healthy, though unrecorded immune exposures were likely. Note on this clone: What it binds is not known.

Germline CDR1 and CDR2: SEHNR and FQNEAQ (reference sequence). V shed 3 bases, J shed 4 bases, and the junction held 9 bases outside the gene matches. This CDR3 has 17 residues. Findings and limits, study-wide: A later examination showed that TCR association rates differed by HLA locus, with DRB1 most and HLA-C fewest.

This PCR relied on a set of 60 Vbeta primers and 13 Jbeta primers. Produced via immunoSEQ multiplex PCR; TCRdb's table is partial and in-frame only. The table has 200,000 or so clones, around 86% seen once; the top ten hold less than 3.5%. V is TRBV7-9 and J is TRBJ2-7, with 13 bases aligning to TRBD2. The sample comprised PBMCs. This receptor was taken from a woman between 35 and 50 years old in good health and CMV-seronegative. The CDR3 nucleotides read TGTGCCAGCAGCTTCAGGACTAGCGGGAGTCGGTCTTACGAGCAGTACTTC. Translation: CASSFRTSGSRSYEQYF.